These 15 T cell receptor beta chains originate from one sample sequenced in a study of blood T cell repertoires in COVID-19. The data were produced by immunoSEQ multiplex PCR, yet TCRdb's version contains in-frame clones alone and is incomplete. This sample yields about 75,000 clones, of which approximately 88% are seen a single time; about 6.4% belongs to the top ten. Sequences were obtained from peripheral blood. These receptors were collected from a woman aged 70 to 79 with acute or convalescent COVID-19.

This clone was observed a single time. J is TRBJ2-1 and V is TRBV9; 7 bases are a match to TRBD2. J lost 6 bases, V lost 3 bases, and 15 bases had no gene match. This CDR3 comprises 17 residues. Germline assignment: CDR1 SGDLS and CDR2 YYNGEE. This chain's CDR3 is CASSAGGLSPLGNEQFF. In DNA, the CDR3 is TGTGCCAGCAGCGCGGGGGGACTATCTCCCTTGGGCAATGAGCAGTTCTTC. Together with reference TRBV9 and TRBJ2-1, the CDR3 gives the full variable domain: DSGVTQTPKHLITATGQRVTLRCSPRSGDLSVYWYQQSLDQGLQFLIQYYNGEERAKGNILERFSAQQFPDLHSELNLSSLELGDSALYFCASSAGGLSPLGNEQFFGPGTRLTVL.

This clone was recorded once. This chain connects TRBV9 to TRBJ1-5, with D uncertain. Germline V gives CDR1 SGDLS, CDR2 YYNGEE. Trimming shortened V by 0 bases and J by 4 bases, and 11 bases separated the two germline ends. This CDR3 comprises 15 residues. The CDR3 nucleotides are TGTGCCAGCAGCGTAGGCGTGGCAGGTAATCAGCCCCAGCATTTT. Translation: CASSVGVAGNQPQHF.

The rearrangement links TRBV2 to TRBJ1-3; maybe TRBD1 (5 bases). CDR1 is SNHLY and CDR2 is FYNNEI in the germline V gene. V lost 6 bases and J lost 0, with 12 bases in between. The CDR3 extends over 15 amino acids. CDR3 DNA sequence: TGTGCCAGCAGATGGACACTGGGCTCTGGAAACACCATATATTTT. Protein sequence: CASRWTLGSGNTIYF.

This sequence joins TRBV18 and TRBJ2-1; TRBD2 aligns across 15 bases. CDR1 is KGHSH, CDR2 LQKENI, per germline. V gave up 5 bases and J gave up 7 bases; unmatched junction bases: 12. The length of the CDR3 is 18 residues. CDR3 bases: TGTGCCAGCTCAGAGCTTTGGACTAGCGGGAGGGCCCGGAATGAGCAGTTCTTC. This translates into CASSELWTSGRARNEQFF.

This clone was seen just once. The chain links TRBV19 to TRBJ2-5; 8 bases map to TRBD1. The CDR3 runs 13 residues. With 4 bases clipped from V and 7 bases from J, the junction kept 5 bases outside the gene matches. The germline V gene has CDR1 LNHDA and CDR2 SQIVND (reference sequence). CDR3 residues: CASSSTGTGTQYF. CDR3 bases: TGTGCCAGTAGTAGTACAGGGACAGGGACCCAGTACTTC.

The gene calls are TRBV19 and TRBJ2-3; a weak D match, TRBD2 (5 bases). The CDR3 is made up of 17 amino acids. With 7 bases removed from V and 1 base from J, the gap between germline ends came to 21 bases. Per the germline V gene, CDR1 is LNHDA and CDR2 is SQIVND (reference sequence). CDR3 coding DNA: TGTGCCAGTACCCACCTCGCTAGAGGGAAAGGCACAGATACGCAGTATTTT. It yields the protein CASTHLARGKGTDTQYF.

This clone came up once. This sequence joins TRBV5-1 and TRBJ2-7; D is ambiguous. Looked up from germline, CDR1 is SGHRS and CDR2 is YFSETQ. This CDR3 region has 12 residues. V dropped 1 base and J dropped 4 bases, with 6 bases sitting between them. The CDR3 is CASSLQSYEQYF. CDR3 sequence (DNA): TGCGCCAGCAGCTTGCAGTCTTACGAGCAGTACTTC.

The rearrangement uses TRBV18 and TRBJ1-6; TRBD1 might be the D (5 bases). V dropped 3 bases and J dropped 7 bases, with 7 bases sitting between them. Germline values: CDR1 KGHSH, CDR2 LQKENI. The CDR3 extends over 13 amino acids. The CDR3 loop is CASSPRQNSPLHF. The CDR3 region has the DNA TGTGCCAGCTCACCCCGACAGAATTCACCCCTCCACTTT.

V gene TRBV4-2 combines with J gene TRBJ1-1, with 7 bases lining up with TRBD1. The CDR3 totals 15 residues. V gave up 4 bases and J gave up 0 bases; unmatched junction bases: 5. Per the germline V gene, CDR1 is LGHNA and CDR2 is YNFKEQ. This CDR3 reads CASSPTTGMNTEAFF. For the CDR3, the DNA is TGTGCCAGCAGCCCCACGACAGGGATGAACACTGAAGCTTTCTTT.

The chain couples TRBV15 to TRBJ1-2; perhaps TRBD1 as D (5 bases). This CDR3 comprises 15 residues. V shed 5 bases and J shed 4 bases, with 17 bases lying between them. Germline V gives CDR1 LNHNV, CDR2 YYDKDF (reference sequence). CDR3 bases: TGTGCCACCAGCTTCGGGGGGTTGGGCTTCTATGGCTACACCTTC. This translates into CATSFGGLGFYGYTF.

This clone has more than one count but fewer than ten. The chain couples TRBV6-5 to TRBJ1-4; 7 positions match TRBD1. J lost 5 bases, V lost 8 bases, and 5 bases had no gene match. The CDR3 is made up of 13 amino acids. Germline V lookup: CDR1 MNHEY, CDR2 SVGAGI. CDR3 nucleotide sequence: TGTGCCAGCTCGACGACAGGGAATGAAAAACTGTTTTTT. Encoded protein: CASSTTGNEKLFF.

The V and J genes are TRBV19 and TRBJ1-2, with 9 positions matching TRBD1. Per the germline V gene, CDR1 is LNHDA and CDR2 is SQIVND (reference sequence). The CDR3 contains 16 residues. Unmatched junction bases numbered 4, after V lost 2 bases and J lost 0 bases. CDR3 DNA sequence: TGTGCCAGTAGTATAAACAGGGGGCAAGCTAACTATGGCTACACCTTC. Protein product: CASSINRGQANYGYTF.

Here the CDR3 DNA reads TGTGCCAGCAGCTTCACAACAATCAATCAGCCCCAGCATTTT. Its translation is CASSFTTINQPQHF. The chain is built from TRBV7-2 and TRBJ1-5, with D unresolved. From germline, CDR1 is SGHTA and CDR2 FQGNSA. V dropped 3 bases and J dropped 3 bases, with 9 bases sitting between them. The CDR3 runs 14 residues.

The V call is TRBV6-1, the J call TRBJ1-1; 7 bases align to TRBD1. V lost 1 base and J lost 5; bases outside the gene matches: 16. Germline lookup yields CDR1 MNHNS and CDR2 SASEGT. The CDR3 contains 18 residues. Here the CDR3 reads CASSEVPGGQGLRTEAFF. CDR3 sequence (DNA): TGTGCCAGCAGTGAAGTCCCAGGGGGTCAGGGGCTAAGGACTGAAGCTTTCTTT.

This sequence joins TRBV19 and TRBJ1-4; D gene unclear. From germline, CDR1 is LNHDA and CDR2 SQIVND (reference sequence). CDR3 length: 14 residues. Between the trimmed V and J ends, which lost 9 bases and 0 bases, there was a span of 11 bases. The CDR3 DNA reads TGTGCCAGCAGACAAACAGCAACTAATGAAAAACTGTTTTTT. Residues: CASRQTATNEKLFF.